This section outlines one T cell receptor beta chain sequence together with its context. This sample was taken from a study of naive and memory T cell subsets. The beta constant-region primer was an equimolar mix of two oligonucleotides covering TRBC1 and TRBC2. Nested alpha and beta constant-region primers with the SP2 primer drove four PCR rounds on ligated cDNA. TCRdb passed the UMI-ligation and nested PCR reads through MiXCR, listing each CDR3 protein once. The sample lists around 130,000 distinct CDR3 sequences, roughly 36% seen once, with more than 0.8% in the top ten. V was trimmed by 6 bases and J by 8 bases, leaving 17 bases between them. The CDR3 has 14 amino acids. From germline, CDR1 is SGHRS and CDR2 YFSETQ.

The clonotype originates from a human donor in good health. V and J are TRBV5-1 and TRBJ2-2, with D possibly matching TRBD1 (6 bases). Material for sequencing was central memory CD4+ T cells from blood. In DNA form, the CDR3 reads TGCGCCAGCATCGTGGGGGCCGAGAGAGGGGAGCTGTTTTTT. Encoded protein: CASIVGAERGELFF.